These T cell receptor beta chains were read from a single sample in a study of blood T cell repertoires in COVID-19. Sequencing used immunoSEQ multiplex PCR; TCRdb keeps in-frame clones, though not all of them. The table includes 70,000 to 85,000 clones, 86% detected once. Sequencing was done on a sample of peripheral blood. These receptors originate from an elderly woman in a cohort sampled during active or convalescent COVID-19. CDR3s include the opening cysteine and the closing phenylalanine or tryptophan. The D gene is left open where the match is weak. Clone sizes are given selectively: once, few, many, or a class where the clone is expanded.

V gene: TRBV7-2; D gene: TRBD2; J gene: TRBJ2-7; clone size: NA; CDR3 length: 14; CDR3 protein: CASSSQAGAYEQYF; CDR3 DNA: TGTGCCAGCAGCTCCCAGGCGGGAGCCTACGAGCAGTACTTC
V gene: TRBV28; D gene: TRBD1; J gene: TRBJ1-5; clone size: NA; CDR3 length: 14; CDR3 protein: CASRTGGEDQPQHF; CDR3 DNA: TGTGCCAGCAGGACAGGGGGCGAAGATCAGCCCCAGCATTTT
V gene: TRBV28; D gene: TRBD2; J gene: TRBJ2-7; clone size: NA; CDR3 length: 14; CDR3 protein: CASQPGGSSYEQYF; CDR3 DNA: TGTGCCAGCCAACCCGGCGGGAGCTCCTACGAGCAGTACTTC
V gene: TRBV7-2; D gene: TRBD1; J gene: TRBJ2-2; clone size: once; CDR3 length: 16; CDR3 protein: CASSPGTGRGTGELFF; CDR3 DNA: TGTGCCAGCAGCCCTGGGACAGGGAGGGGCACCGGGGAGCTGTTTTTT
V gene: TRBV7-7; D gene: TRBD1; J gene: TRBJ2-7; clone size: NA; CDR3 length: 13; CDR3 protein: CASSNGQGGEQYF; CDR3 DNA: TGTGCTAGCAGCAACGGACAGGGCGGCGAGCAGTACTTC
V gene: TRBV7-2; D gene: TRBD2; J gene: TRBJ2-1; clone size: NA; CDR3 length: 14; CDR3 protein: CASSLLAGYNEQFF; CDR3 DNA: TGTGCCAGCAGCTTACTAGCGGGTTACAATGAGCAGTTCTTC
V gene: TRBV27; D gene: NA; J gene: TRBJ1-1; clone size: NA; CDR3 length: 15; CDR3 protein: CASRLTQGRVGEAFF; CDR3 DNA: TGTGCCAGCAGACTTACACAGGGCCGGGTAGGTGAAGCTTTCTTT
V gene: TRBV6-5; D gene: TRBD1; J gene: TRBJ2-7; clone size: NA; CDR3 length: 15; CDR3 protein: CASSYSGQGPTQQYF; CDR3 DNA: TGTGCCAGCAGTTACTCGGGACAGGGGCCTACCCAGCAGTACTTC
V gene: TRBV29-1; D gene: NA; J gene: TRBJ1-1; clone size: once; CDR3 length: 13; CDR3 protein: CSVDGQGTTEAFF; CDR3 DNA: TGCAGCGTTGACGGGCAGGGGACAACTGAAGCTTTCTTT
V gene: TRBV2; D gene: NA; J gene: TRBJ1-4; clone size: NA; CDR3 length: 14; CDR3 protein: CASSEGGTNEKLFF; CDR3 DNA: TGTGCCAGCAGTGAGGGAGGTACTAATGAAAAACTGTTTTTT
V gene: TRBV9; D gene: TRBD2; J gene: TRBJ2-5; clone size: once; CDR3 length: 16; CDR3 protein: CASSVSPSGGQETQYF; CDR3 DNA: TGTGCCAGCAGCGTAAGTCCAAGCGGGGGCCAAGAGACCCAGTACTTC